Below, 23 T cell receptor beta chains from the same sample are listed, as sequenced in a study of shared T cell receptors in the human thymus. Measured with immunoSEQ multiplex PCR; TCRdb has only the in-frame clones, and not every one. This repertoire shows about 500,000 clones, more than 75% found once; its top ten account for less than 0.015%. These data were also reused for a study on human thymus T cells.

Sequencing was carried out using thymocytes. These TCRs come from a boy under two years old with a congenital heart defect.

The V and J genes are TRBV7-9 and TRBJ1-2; D unclear. Germline assignment: CDR1 SEHNR and CDR2 FQNEAQ (reference sequence). The CDR3 runs to 14 residues. V was pared by 5 bases and J by 5 bases, with 15 bases between. The CDR3 spells CASSPTGRGYGYTF. The CDR3 nucleotides are TGTGCCAGCAGCCCGACGGGTAGAGGGTATGGCTACACCTTC.

This chain joins TRBV5-1 and TRBJ2-7, with TRBD2 identical over 12 bases. Germline V gene sequence: CDR1 SGHRS, CDR2 YFSETQ. J was trimmed by 2 bases and V by 4 bases; bases with no gene match: 10. This CDR3 comprises 17 residues. Here the CDR3 DNA reads TGCGCCAGCAGCCCCCTCGCTCTAGCGGGAGGGCCCTACGAGCAGTACTTC. Encoded protein: CASSPLALAGGPYEQYF.

The rearrangement joins TRBV5-1 to TRBJ2-3; no reliable D call. Trimming left V 5 bases short and J 2 bases short, with 12 bases between. CDR1 and CDR2 (germline): SGHRS, YFSETQ. This CDR3 spans 14 amino acids. The CDR3 DNA follows: TGCGCCAGCAGAAGTCTTACTATCACAGATACGCAGTATTTT. It codes for CASRSLTITDTQYF.

J is TRBJ2-2 and V is TRBV19, with TRBD1 identical over 7 bases. The CDR3 runs 15 residues. V dropped 3 bases and J dropped 3; count of bases not matched to a gene: 4. Germline V lookup: CDR1 LNHDA, CDR2 SQIVND (reference sequence). Here the CDR3 reads CASSIGTDDTGELFF. The CDR3 nucleotides are TGTGCCAGTAGTATCGGGACAGACGACACCGGGGAGCTGTTTTTT.

V gene TRBV18 combines with J gene TRBJ2-2, with D tentatively TRBD2 (6 bases). Germline CDR1 and CDR2: KGHSH and LQKENI. Trimming left V 3 bases short and J 6 bases short, with 20 bases between. The CDR3 spans 17 residues. The CDR3 is CASSPPWESREAGELFF. Here the CDR3 DNA reads TGTGCCAGCTCACCGCCCTGGGAAAGTAGGGAGGCCGGGGAGCTGTTTTTT.

The V call is TRBV19, the J call TRBJ2-7; D possibly corresponds to TRBD1 (6 bases). The germline gives CDR1 LNHDA, CDR2 SQIVND (reference sequence). Trimming cost V 4 bases and J 3 bases, with 13 bases left between them. This CDR3 contains 14 residues. CDR3 protein: CASSTRTEHYEQYF. For the CDR3, the DNA is TGTGCCAGTAGTACCCGGACAGAGCACTACGAGCAGTACTTC.

V is TRBV7-2 and J is TRBJ2-1; 13 positions match TRBD2. The CDR3 is 16 amino acids. Trimming took 4 bases from V and 6 from J; bases not matched to a gene: 6. Looked up from germline, CDR1 is SGHTA and CDR2 is FQGNSA. The CDR3 nucleotides read TGTGCCAGCAGCTCACATACTAGCGGGAGGGTCAATGAGCAGTTCTTC. Translation: CASSSHTSGRVNEQFF.

The chain is built from TRBV5-6 and TRBJ2-5; maybe TRBD1 (5 bases). Trimming removed 1 base at V and 4 bases at J, with 17 bases between. CDR3 size: 16 residues. The germline V gene encodes CDR1 SGHDT and CDR2 YYEEEE. The chain's CDR3 is CASSLCLGQGSETQYF. DNA of the CDR3: TGTGCCAGCAGCTTGTGTCTCGGGCAGGGATCAGAGACCCAGTACTTC.

CDR3 nucleotides: TGTGCCAGCAGTGACTCGTCAGGGTCAGATACGCAGTATTTT. This encodes CASSDSSGSDTQYF. The genes are TRBV6-4 and TRBJ2-3; perhaps TRBD1 as D (5 bases). Between the trimmed V and J ends, which lost 0 bases and 4 bases, there was a span of 8 bases. Germline V CDR1 and CDR2: MRHNA, SNTAGT. The CDR3 length is 14 residues.

This clone has a single count. V usage is TRBV5-1 and J usage is TRBJ2-1, with D perhaps TRBD1 (6 bases). This CDR3 has 17 amino acids. Germline lookup yields CDR1 SGHRS and CDR2 YFSETQ. V lost 4 bases to trimming and J lost 7 bases, with 24 bases between them. CDR3 in DNA: TGCGCCAGCAGCCAGCGCCCAGCCACAGGGTGTAATAATGAGCAGTTCTTC. Translated, it gives CASSQRPATGCNNEQFF.

In its sample, this clone was seen once. The chain is built from TRBV4-1 and TRBJ2-5; D might be TRBD1 (6 bases). The CDR3 has 17 amino acids. Germline CDR1 and CDR2: MGHRA and YSYEKL. V lost 0 bases to trimming and J lost 0 bases, with 14 bases between them. CDR3 region: CASSQDPAGENQETQYF. The CDR3 coding sequence is TGCGCCAGCAGCCAAGATCCGGCAGGGGAAAACCAAGAGACCCAGTACTTC.

This chain connects TRBV20-1 to TRBJ1-1; D possibly corresponds to TRBD1 (6 bases). Trimming shortened V by 8 bases and J by 5 bases, and 12 bases separated the two germline ends. The CDR3 runs to 11 residues. CDR1 is DFQATT and CDR2 is SNEGSKA in the germline V gene (reference sequence). This CDR3 reads CSPTGPTEAFF. In DNA form, the CDR3 reads TGCAGTCCCACAGGGCCAACTGAAGCTTTCTTT.

The rearrangement joins TRBV27 to TRBJ2-1; 7 nucleotides align to TRBD2. Germline values: CDR1 MNHEY, CDR2 SMNVEV (reference sequence). The CDR3 is made up of 13 amino acids. V was clipped by 7 bases and J by 2 bases; unmatched bases: 2. The CDR3: CASKSGAYNEQFF. The CDR3 bases are TGTGCCAGCAAGAGCGGGGCCTACAATGAGCAGTTCTTC.

The V gene is TRBV12-5, the J gene TRBJ2-7, with TRBD1 matching 7 bases. V trimming: 3 bases; J trimming: 5 bases; junction bases outside the gene matches: 7. The CDR3 spans 14 residues. Germline CDR1 and CDR2: LGHNT and FRNRAP. CDR3 sequence (DNA): TGTGCTAGTGGTTTAGGAGACAGGGACAACGAGCAGTACTTC. Its protein product is CASGLGDRDNEQYF.

The V gene is TRBV5-6, the J gene TRBJ1-1; possibly TRBD1 for D (5 bases). V lost 4 bases and J 4 bases, leaving 26 bases between the germline ends. This CDR3 has 18 amino acids. The germline CDR1 and CDR2 sequences are SGHDT and YYEEEE. In nucleotides, the CDR3 is TGTGCCAGCAGCGCTGGACGTGCTAGGGGCACCCTTTTCACTGAAGCTTTCTTT. Its translation: CASSAGRARGTLFTEAFF.

CDR3 bases: TGCGCCAGCAGCTTGGAGACTGCATCCTACGAGCAGTACTTC. Its translation: CASSLETASYEQYF. V is TRBV5-1 and J is TRBJ2-7; D is undetermined. The CDR3 length is 14 residues. V gave up 0 bases and J gave up 1 base, with 8 bases separating them. Germline CDR1 is SGHRS and CDR2 is YFSETQ.

J is TRBJ2-7 and V is TRBV7-2; D might be TRBD1 (7 bases). The CDR3 runs to 16 residues. Germline lookup yields CDR1 SGHTA and CDR2 FQGNSA. V lost 1 base, J lost 1 base, and 14 bases lay in between. The chain's CDR3 is CASSLGGRGRSYEQYF. CDR3 nucleotide sequence: TGTGCCAGCAGCTTAGGGGGCAGGGGGAGGTCCTACGAGCAGTACTTC.

The V gene is TRBV4-3, the J gene TRBJ2-1; 11 bases agree with TRBD2. The CDR3 contains 16 residues. Germline V lookup: CDR1 LGHNA, CDR2 YSLEER. With 1 base clipped from V and 6 bases from J, the junction kept 5 bases outside the gene matches. The CDR3: CASSQVGTSGFNEQFF. For the CDR3, the DNA is TGCGCCAGCAGCCAAGTCGGGACTAGCGGATTCAATGAGCAGTTCTTC.

The chain has TRBV27 and TRBJ2-7; 8 bases agree with TRBD1. There are 15 residues in the CDR3. Germline CDR1 MNHEY, CDR2 SMNVEV (reference sequence). With 5 bases clipped from V and 7 bases from J, the junction kept 13 bases outside the gene matches. CDR3 coding DNA: TGTGCCAGCAGTCCCCCAGACAGGGGTGGGCTGGAGCAGTACTTC. Translated: CASSPPDRGGLEQYF.

The chain combines TRBV11-3 with TRBJ2-7; D is perhaps TRBD2 (6 bases). This CDR3 has 15 residues. Trimming removed 2 bases from V and 0 bases from J, with 11 bases in between. Germline V gene sequence: CDR1 SGHNT, CDR2 YENEEA. CDR3 in amino acids: CASSLRSGNSYEQYF. CDR3 nucleotides: TGTGCCAGCAGCTTACGTAGCGGTAACTCCTACGAGCAGTACTTC.

The chain combines TRBV6-5 with TRBJ2-3, with TRBD2 matching 8 bases. There are 15 residues in the CDR3. Germline loops: CDR1 MNHEY, CDR2 SVGAGI. V lost 6 bases to trimming and J lost 4 bases; unmatched junction nucleotides: 9. CDR3: CASRPPGLGADTQYF. CDR3 nucleotides: TGTGCCAGCAGACCTCCGGGACTAGGGGCAGATACGCAGTATTTT.

This chain uses TRBV7-3 with TRBJ1-3; 9 bases are shared with TRBD1. Germline values: CDR1 SGHTA, CDR2 FQGTGA. Unmatched junction bases numbered 10, after V lost 5 bases and J lost 8 bases. The CDR3 is made up of 15 amino acids. DNA of the CDR3: TGTGCCAGCAGCCTAAGTGGGGGACAGGGTGACACCATATATTTT. Encoded protein: CASSLSGGQGDTIYF. The full variable domain, with the rest looked up from reference TRBV7-3 and TRBJ1-3, is GAGVSQTPSNKVTEKGKYVELRCDPISGHTALYWYRQSLGQGPEFLIYFQGTGAADDSGLPNDRFFAVRPEGSVSTLKIQRTERGDSAVYLCASSLSGGQGDTIYFGEGSWLTVV.

The V and J genes are TRBV5-1 and TRBJ1-6, with TRBD1 as a possible D gene (6 bases). Germline V CDR1 and CDR2: SGHRS, YFSETQ. The germline V and J ends were trimmed by 2 bases and 5 bases, with 11 bases remaining between them. The CDR3 runs 15 residues. CDR3 in DNA: TGCGCCAGCAGCTTCGGGACATTCAATAATTCACCCCTCCACTTT. Translating gives CASSFGTFNNSPLHF.